These 7 T cell receptor beta chains were sequenced from one sample in a study of shared clonotypes between healthy human individuals. TCRdb's table, derived via immunoSEQ multiplex PCR, lists solely in-frame clones and lacks some. The sample contains 950,000 to 1,100,000 clones, around 78% of which appear only once. Sequencing input: memory CD4+ T cells from PBMCs. Subset meaning: CD45RA-negative fraction. The receptors shown here come from a man aged 18 to 30 in good health. Some clones in this sample may be carry-over from other donors' samples.

V usage is TRBV9 and J usage is TRBJ2-1, with D perhaps matching TRBD2 (5 bases). With 4 bases removed from V and 7 bases from J, the gap between germline ends came to 18 bases. CDR1 and CDR2 (germline): SGDLS, YYNGEE. This CDR3 contains 15 residues. CDR3 amino acids: CASSPGLEYGNEQFF. CDR3 nucleotide sequence: TGTGCCAGCAGCCCTGGACTTGAATACGGGAATGAGCAGTTCTTC.

The chain carries TRBV5-6 and TRBJ1-1; a possible D gene is TRBD1 (5 bases). Germline V CDR1 and CDR2: SGHDT, YYEEEE. The CDR3 has 13 amino acids. The ends were cut back, 5 bases at V and 1 base at J, with 9 bases in the middle. The CDR3 DNA reads TGTGCCAGCAGGGGACGGGCGAACACTGAAGCTTTCTTT. This codes for CASRGRANTEAFF.

V gene TRBV6-1 combines with J gene TRBJ1-1; the match to TRBD1 covers 7 bases. This CDR3 comprises 14 residues. Trimming cost V 4 bases and J 5 bases; bases outside gene matches: 7. Per the germline V gene, CDR1 is MNHNS and CDR2 is SASEGT. The CDR3 reads CASSARPGQTEAFF. The CDR3 DNA reads TGTGCCAGCAGTGCCCGACCGGGACAGACTGAAGCTTTCTTT.

This chain uses TRBV15 with TRBJ2-1; D is uncertain. The V end was cut by 3 bases, the J end by 8 bases, with 11 bases between. The CDR3 spans 13 residues. CDR1 and CDR2 (germline): LNHNV, YYDKDF (reference sequence). The CDR3 sequence: CATSRRHGDEQFF. For the CDR3, the DNA is TGTGCCACCAGCAGGAGGCATGGGGATGAGCAGTTCTTC. Together with reference TRBV15 and TRBJ2-1, the CDR3 gives the full variable domain: DAMVIQNPRYQVTQFGKPVTLSCSQTLNHNVMYWYQQKSSQAPKLLFHYYDKDFNNEADTPDNFQSRRPNTSFCFLDIRSPGLGDTAMYLCATSRRHGDEQFFGPGTRLTVL.

The chain employs TRBV4-3 and TRBJ2-2; either TRBD1 or TRBD2 may supply D (6 bases each). Trimming pared 0 bases from V and 8 bases from J, leaving 13 bases between. This CDR3 contains 15 residues. CDR1 and CDR2 from the germline V gene are LGHNA and YSLEER. This CDR3 is CASSQEGGGSGELFF. The CDR3 coding sequence is TGCGCCAGCAGCCAAGAAGGGGGAGGATCTGGGGAGCTGTTTTTT.

The gene calls are TRBV28 and TRBJ1-1; the match to TRBD1 covers 7 bases. This CDR3 is 13 amino acids long. The V gene's germline CDR1 is MDHEN and CDR2 SYDVKM. With 4 bases clipped from V and 8 bases from J, the junction kept 7 bases outside the gene matches. CDR3 protein: CASSSTGVPEAFF. CDR3 DNA sequence: TGTGCCAGCAGTTCAACAGGGGTACCCGAAGCTTTCTTT.

As DNA, the CDR3 is TGCGCCAGCCAGGGGGGCGGCGGGAGGGCTACAGATACGCAGTATTTT. Amino acid sequence: CASQGGGGRATDTQYF. The V call is TRBV10-1, the J call TRBJ2-3, with 9 bases fitting TRBD2. Trimming at V came to 8 bases and at J to 3 bases, leaving 12 bases not matched to a gene. The CDR3 spans 16 residues. The germline CDR1 and CDR2 sequences are WNHNN and SYGVQD (reference sequence).